Only a few counts were recorded for the clone carrying this T cell receptor beta chain. Its specificity is not known. The CDR3 consists of 14 residues. With 6 bases removed from V and 5 bases from J, the gap between germline ends came to 16 bases. This sample was included in a study of T-cell memory formation after mild COVID-19. For the study at large: TCR clusters were largely donor specific. Study outcomes and limitations: Contracting clones from day 15 to 85 had balanced CD4/CD8; later expanders favoured CD4+. Researchers report contracting CD4+ clones mostly in CM and EM, with CD8+ clones in EMRA.

Each CDR3 protein gets one entry after TCRdb re-called the 5' RACE reads with MiXCR. The sample lists 450,000 to 650,000 distinct CDR3 sequences, over 15% occurring once. The chain has TRBV12-3 or TRBV12-4 and TRBJ1-1; possibly TRBD1 for D (5 bases). The TCR sequence derives from an adult woman who had mild COVID-19 (a few samples of this study predate the infection). Cell type and time point are not known. What was sequenced was PBMCs or a T cell subset sorted from them (not recorded which). The CDR3 DNA reads as TGTGCCAGCAGCCTGAGGAGGGGTAGGACTGAAGCTTTCTTT. Protein product: CASSLRRGRTEAFF.